At least ten counts were recorded for the clone carrying this T cell receptor (beta chain). What it binds is unknown. The record originates from a study of tumor-infiltrating lymphocytes in primary liver carcinoma. About the study: Enrolled patients were male and female, aged 30 to 69 years. Productive TCRbeta read yields ran from roughly 3.9 to 6.8 million per sample and were similar between tissues.

The source material, roughly 18-31 mg of unsorted bulk tissue, was used to co-extract RNA and DNA. This CDR3 is 15 amino acids long. V dropped 5 bases and J dropped 6 bases, with 16 bases sitting between them. The germline gives CDR1 SEHNR, CDR2 FQNEAQ (reference sequence). TCR beta cDNA was prepared out of approximately 500 ng total RNA by means of a constant-region primer. The TCR beta library was amplified through three nested multiplex PCR rounds in a modified ARM-PCR procedure. The first two PCR rounds used TRBV1-TRBV30 primers with a Cbeta primer, roughly 10 cycles each. One entry per CDR3 protein results from TCRdb running MiXCR on the multiplex PCR reads. The sample carries about 190,000 distinct CDR3 sequences, approximately 80% recorded once. General observations from the study: With p = 0.039, the top-250-clone fraction in tumors significantly exceeded that in blood.

The sequencing input was tumor tissue from primary liver carcinoma. The chain links TRBV7-9 to TRBJ1-4; a possible D gene is TRBD1 (6 bases). The clonotype originates from a man aged 35 to 55 with primary liver carcinoma and hepatitis B virus infection. In DNA, the CDR3 is TGTGCCAGCAGCGCCCACAGGGTATTGCATGAAAAACTGTTTTTT. Protein product: CASSAHRVLHEKLFF.